A single sample gave rise to the 9 T cell receptor beta chains below, sequenced in a study of cytomegalovirus exposure and HLA in healthy donors. Assay used: immunoSEQ multiplex PCR; TCRdb lists only in-frame clones, some missing. Altogether 70,000 or so clones are present, 94% being singletons, with the ten largest covering 0.9% to 1.2%. The material sequenced was PBMCs. The receptors derive from a woman aged 18-30 years in good health and CMV-seronegative.

This clone appeared once. The chain joins TRBV19 to TRBJ1-3, with a tentative D call TRBD1 (6 bases). V was pared by 0 bases and J by 4 bases, with 10 bases between. The CDR3 length is 15 residues. Per the germline V gene, CDR1 is LNHDA and CDR2 is SQIVND (reference sequence). CDR3 protein: CASSIEGAHGNTIYF. CDR3 nucleotide sequence: TGTGCCAGTAGTATAGAGGGGGCGCACGGAAACACCATATATTTT. The full variable domain, completed using reference TRBV19 and TRBJ1-3, is DGGITQSPKYLFRKEGQNVTLSCEQNLNHDAMYWYRQDPGQGLRLIYYSQIVNDFQKGDIAEGYSVSREKKESFPLTVTSAQKNPTAFYLCASSIEGAHGNTIYFGEGSWLTVV.

J is TRBJ1-4 and V is TRBV27; 7 nucleotides match TRBD1. This CDR3 spans 13 amino acids. Germline V gene sequence: CDR1 MNHEY, CDR2 SMNVEV (reference sequence). V gave up 2 bases and J gave up 8 bases; unmatched junction bases: 2. The CDR3 bases are TGTGCCAGCAGTTTAGGCAGGGGGGAAAAACTGTTTTTT. Protein: CASSLGRGEKLFF.

J is TRBJ2-7 and V is TRBV7-2, with TRBD2 matching over 14 bases. V was pared by 8 bases and J by 7 bases, with 7 bases of the junction left unmatched. Germline lookup yields CDR1 SGHTA and CDR2 FQGNSA. The CDR3 consists of 14 residues. CDR3 in DNA: TGTGCCAGCGGACAGACTAGCGGGAGGGAAGAGCAGTACTTC. Translating it yields CASGQTSGREEQYF.

The chain recombines TRBV19 with TRBJ1-6; D uncertain. Trimming took 1 base from V and 7 from J, leaving 17 bases between them. Germline V gene lookup returns CDR1 LNHDA and CDR2 SQIVND (reference sequence). The CDR3 is 17 amino acids. CDR3 sequence: CASSIVSLEKLNSPLHF. The CDR3 DNA sequence: TGTGCCAGTAGTATAGTGTCCTTGGAGAAGTTAAATTCACCCCTCCACTTT.

This clone was picked up one time. This chain uses TRBV10-3 with TRBJ1-1; a possible D gene is TRBD1 (6 bases). CDR1 and CDR2 from the germline V gene are ENHRY and SYGVKD. Trimming shortened V by 0 bases and J by 1 base, and 12 bases separated the two germline ends. This CDR3 region has 16 residues. In DNA form, the CDR3 reads TGTGCCATCAGTGAGTCCCTGACAGGCCCGAACACTGAAGCTTTCTTT. Translation: CAISESLTGPNTEAFF.

The gene calls are TRBV11-2 and TRBJ2-3; the match to TRBD2 covers 14 bases. CDR3 length: 16 amino acids. The germline V gene has CDR1 SGHAT and CDR2 FQNNGV. After removal of 5 bases from V and 8 bases from J, the junction contained 9 bases not matched to a gene. The CDR3 sequence: CASSPTSGGASFTQYF. DNA for the CDR3: TGTGCCAGCAGCCCGACTAGCGGGGGGGCCAGTTTTACGCAGTATTTT.

The chain recombines TRBV29-1 with TRBJ1-1; 8 bases are a match to TRBD1. Germline CDR1 SQVTM, CDR2 ANQGSEA. V shed 5 bases and J 3 bases; nucleotides not matched to a gene: 8. This CDR3 region has 14 residues. CDR3 bases: TGCAGCGTTAGTCGGACAGGGCGGGACACTGAAGCTTTCTTT. Its protein product is CSVSRTGRDTEAFF.

The chain employs TRBV28 and TRBJ1-2; the match to TRBD1 covers 10 bases. The CDR3 consists of 12 residues. From germline, CDR1 is MDHEN and CDR2 SYDVKM. With V trimmed by 6 bases and J by 8 bases, 3 bases remained unmatched. The CDR3 DNA sequence: TGTGCCAGCAGAGACAGGGGGCACGGCTACACCTTC. Translated: CASRDRGHGYTF.

Only one count was recorded for this clone. The chain couples TRBV4-1 to TRBJ2-7; no clear D. This CDR3 is 15 amino acids long. The germline V and J ends were trimmed by 0 bases and 5 bases, with 14 bases remaining between them. Germline V gene lookup returns CDR1 MGHRA and CDR2 YSYEKL. The CDR3 protein is CASSQDPAPSDEQYF. The CDR3 DNA follows: TGCGCCAGCAGCCAAGATCCTGCTCCCTCGGACGAGCAGTACTTC.